The source of this TCR beta chain is a study of long-term antiretroviral therapy in people with HIV. Samples were assayed with immunoSEQ v3.0 at survey level. Some clones are missing from TCRdb's copy, which holds only in-frame ones; the method was immunoSEQ multiplex PCR. The table records fewer than 30,000 clones, approximately 80% of them present only once. This CDR3 spans 13 amino acids. The V gene's germline CDR1 is SQVTM and CDR2 ANQGSEA. V gave up 6 bases and J gave up 5 bases; unmatched junction bases: 8. This specimen was unsorted PBMCs, taken 3 years after starting antiretroviral therapy. The V and J genes are TRBV29-1 and TRBJ2-5; 8 nucleotides match TRBD2. The clonotype originates from a middle-aged man with HIV. The CDR3 loop reads CSVGLDVYETQYF. The DNA for the CDR3 is TGCAGCGTGGGACTAGACGTGTATGAGACCCAGTACTTC.